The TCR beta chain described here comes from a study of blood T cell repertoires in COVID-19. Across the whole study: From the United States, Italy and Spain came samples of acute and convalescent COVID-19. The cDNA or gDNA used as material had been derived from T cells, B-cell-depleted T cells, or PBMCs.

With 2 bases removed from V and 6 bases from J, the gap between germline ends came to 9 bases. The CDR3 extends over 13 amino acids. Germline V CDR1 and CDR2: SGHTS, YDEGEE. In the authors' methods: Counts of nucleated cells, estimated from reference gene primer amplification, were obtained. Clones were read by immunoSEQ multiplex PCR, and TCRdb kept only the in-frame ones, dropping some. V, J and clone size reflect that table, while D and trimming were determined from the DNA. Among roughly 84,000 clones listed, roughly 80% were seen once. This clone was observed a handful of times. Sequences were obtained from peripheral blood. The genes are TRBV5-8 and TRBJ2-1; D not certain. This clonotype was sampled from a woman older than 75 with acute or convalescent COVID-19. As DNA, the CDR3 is TGTGCCAGCAGCTTAAGTCAGCGCAATGAGCAGTTCTTC. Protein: CASSLSQRNEQFF.